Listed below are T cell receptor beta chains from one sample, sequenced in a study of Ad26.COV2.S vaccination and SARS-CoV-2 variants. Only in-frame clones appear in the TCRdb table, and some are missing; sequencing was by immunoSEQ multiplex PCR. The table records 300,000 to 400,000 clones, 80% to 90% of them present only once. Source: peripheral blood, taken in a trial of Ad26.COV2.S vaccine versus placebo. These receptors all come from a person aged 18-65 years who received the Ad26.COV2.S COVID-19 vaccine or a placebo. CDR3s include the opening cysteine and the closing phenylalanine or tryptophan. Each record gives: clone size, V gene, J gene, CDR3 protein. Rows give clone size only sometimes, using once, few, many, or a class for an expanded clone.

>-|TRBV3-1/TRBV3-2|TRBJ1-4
CASSQFGGGNEKLFF
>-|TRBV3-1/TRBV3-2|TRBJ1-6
CASSPGGLNSPLHF
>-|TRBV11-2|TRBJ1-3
CASSYAGATGNTIYF
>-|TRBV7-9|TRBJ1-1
CASSGQGITEAFF
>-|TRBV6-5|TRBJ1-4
CASSFTNRGTNEKLFF
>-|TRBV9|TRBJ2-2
CASSSRERDSSNTGELFF
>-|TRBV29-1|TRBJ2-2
CSVAPRHTGELFF
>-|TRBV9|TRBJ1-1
CASSEEGTGATEAFF
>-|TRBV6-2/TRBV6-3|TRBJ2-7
CASSYIQGRDEQYF
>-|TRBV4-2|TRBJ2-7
CASSRYKLDRGFGNEQYF
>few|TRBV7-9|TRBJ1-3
CASSPRGSSGNTIYF
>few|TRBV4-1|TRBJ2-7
CASSLDSSYEQYF
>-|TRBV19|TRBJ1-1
CASSIEGGSGAFF
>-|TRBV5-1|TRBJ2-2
CASSKNPGSNTGELFF
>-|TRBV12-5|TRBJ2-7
CASGLWGGQGAFEQYF
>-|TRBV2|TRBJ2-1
CASRDRGPYNEQFF
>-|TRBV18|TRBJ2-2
CASSPRQGSNTGELFF
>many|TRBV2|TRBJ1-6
CASSLTGDDSPLHF
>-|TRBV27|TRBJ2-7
CASSLSRQRSYEQYF
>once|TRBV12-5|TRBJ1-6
CASGLGLPGPAKSPLHF
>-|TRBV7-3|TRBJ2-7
CASSLGGPGEQYF
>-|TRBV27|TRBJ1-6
CASSLYNNSPLHF
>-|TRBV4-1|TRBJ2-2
CASSQWGSGTGNTGELFF
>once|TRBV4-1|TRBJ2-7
CASSQVQDSYEQYF
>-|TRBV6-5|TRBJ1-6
CASSPRGLGNSPLHF
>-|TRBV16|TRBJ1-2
CASSLREYYGYTF
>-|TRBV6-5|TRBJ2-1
CASSPRGHEQFF
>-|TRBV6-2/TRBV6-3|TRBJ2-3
CASSYLAGFSTDTQYF
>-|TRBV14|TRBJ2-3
CASSQVLGRGGSDTQYF
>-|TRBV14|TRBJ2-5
CASSRLGETQYF
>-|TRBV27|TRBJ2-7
CASSPVASSYEQYF
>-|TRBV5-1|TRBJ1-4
CASSLVGAPNEKLFF
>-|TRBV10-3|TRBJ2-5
CAIAIGGETQYF
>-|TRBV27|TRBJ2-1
CASSLGQGRNNEQFF
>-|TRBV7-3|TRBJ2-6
CASSNGGAGANVLTF
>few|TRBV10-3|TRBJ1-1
CAISESPTGNEAFF
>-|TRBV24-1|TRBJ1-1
CATSDLRGIGNTEAFF
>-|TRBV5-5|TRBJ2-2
CASSQLQGSLTGELFF
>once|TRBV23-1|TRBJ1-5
CASSHSTGDNQPQHF
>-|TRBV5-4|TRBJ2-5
CASSLGLAGAETQYF
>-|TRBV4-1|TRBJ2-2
CASSQDRGVTGELFF
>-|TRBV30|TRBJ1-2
CAWSRGTGTSGYTF
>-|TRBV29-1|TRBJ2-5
CSVEVWRTQYF
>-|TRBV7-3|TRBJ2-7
CASSLVRGYEQYF
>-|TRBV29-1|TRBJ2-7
CSVSGGRDEQYF
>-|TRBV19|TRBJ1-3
CASSRAGTGNTIYF
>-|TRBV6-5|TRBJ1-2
CASSYDSASGYGYTF
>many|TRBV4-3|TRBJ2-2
CASSQEPSGGAGELFF
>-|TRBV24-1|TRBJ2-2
CATSGQGNTGELFF
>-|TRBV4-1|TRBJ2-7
CASSHPRSGGPRDLEQYF
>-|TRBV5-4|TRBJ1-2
CASSSVRDRLGYTF
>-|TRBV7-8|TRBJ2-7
CASSLRRGPYEQYF
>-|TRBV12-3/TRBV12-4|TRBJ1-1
CASSPSRDTEAFF
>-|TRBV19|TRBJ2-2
CASSIGLAGHITGELFF
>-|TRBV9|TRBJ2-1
CASNLGGYHHNEQFF
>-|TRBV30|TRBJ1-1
CAWSPRWTGSTEAFF
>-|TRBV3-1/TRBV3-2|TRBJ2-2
CASSQDSWVGGELFF
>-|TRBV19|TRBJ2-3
CASSIGLARDTQYF
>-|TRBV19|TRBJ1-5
CASSQFDRQYSNQPQHF